Presented here are 21 T cell receptor beta chains from one specimen sequenced in a study of blood T cell repertoires in COVID-19. The method was immunoSEQ multiplex PCR; TCRdb's version includes in-frame clones alone and lacks a portion of them. Among about 76,000 clones, around 90% were seen once, and the ten largest hold about a tenth. The sample comprised peripheral blood. Source of these receptors: a human donor in a cohort sampled during active COVID-19.

J is TRBJ2-6 and V is TRBV28; 9 bases line up with TRBD1. The trim removed 5 bases at V and 2 bases at J, leaving 4 bases unmatched. The CDR3 spans 16 residues. From germline, CDR1 is MDHEN and CDR2 SYDVKM. CDR3 in amino acids: CASSDNRGPGANVLTF. DNA of the CDR3: TGTGCCAGCAGTGATAACAGGGGGCCTGGGGCCAACGTCCTGACTTTC.

The rearrangement joins TRBV9 to TRBJ2-1; 9 nucleotides match TRBD1. This CDR3 has 17 amino acids. With V trimmed by 3 bases and J by 5 bases, 12 bases remained unmatched. Per germline, CDR1 SGDLS and CDR2 YYNGEE. In DNA, the CDR3 is TGTGCCAGCAGCGGTAGCCTACTCCGGGACAGGGACAATGAGCAGTTCTTC. Its protein is CASSGSLLRDRDNEQFF.

In its sample, this clone was seen once. V is TRBV11-3 and J is TRBJ2-5, with D possibly being TRBD1 (6 bases). Trimming took 4 bases from V and 4 from J, leaving 7 bases between them. This CDR3 has 12 residues. The germline gives CDR1 SGHNT, CDR2 YENEEA. CDR3 bases: TGTGCCAGCAGCTCGGACAGAGAGACCCAGTACTTC. As protein: CASSSDRETQYF.

The gene calls are TRBV21-1 and TRBJ1-6; the table's D call, TRBD1, was not checked against the DNA. TRBV21-1 is termed a pseudogene. CDR3 length: 15 amino acids. The CDR3 bases are TGTGCCAGCAGCGTGCCGGGACACCATAATTCACCCCTCCACTTT. Encoded protein: CASSVPGHHNSPLHF.

This chain connects TRBV9 to TRBJ2-1, with TRBD2 identical over 8 bases. Germline V lookup: CDR1 SGDLS, CDR2 YYNGEE. The CDR3 length is 15 residues. Trimming cost V 3 bases and J 3 bases; bases outside gene matches: 5. CDR3 region: CASSAISGVYNEQFF. In nucleotides, the CDR3 is TGTGCCAGCAGCGCTATTAGCGGGGTCTACAATGAGCAGTTCTTC.

This clone came up once. CDR3 region: CAWGRGVTGELFF. The CDR3 DNA follows: TGTGCCTGGGGGCGGGGGGTCACCGGGGAGCTGTTTTTT. V gene TRBV30 combines with J gene TRBJ2-2; 8 nucleotides line up with TRBD2. Trimming removed 5 bases from V and 4 bases from J; junction bases left unmatched: 3. Germline lookup yields CDR1 GTSNPN and CDR2 SVGIG (reference sequence). The CDR3 sequence is 13 residues long.

The rearrangement uses TRBV2 and TRBJ2-3, with D perhaps matching TRBD2 (5 bases). The CDR3 consists of 15 residues. The V end lost 6 bases, the J end lost 2 bases, and 15 bases lay between the germline ends. CDR1 is SNHLY and CDR2 is FYNNEI in the germline V gene. Written as DNA, the CDR3 is TGTGCCAGCAGCCCTGGGAGCGGCAACACAGATACGCAGTATTTT. Translated: CASSPGSGNTDTQYF.

This clone was seen a handful of times. CDR3 region: CASSVVEGGEQYF. As DNA, the CDR3 is TGTGCCAGCAGCGTAGTTGAGGGCGGCGAGCAGTACTTC. The chain recombines TRBV9 with TRBJ2-7; tentatively, D is TRBD2 (5 bases). This CDR3 contains 13 residues. Trimming took 0 bases from V and 6 from J, leaving 10 bases between them. The germline V gene encodes CDR1 SGDLS and CDR2 YYNGEE.

This clone is a singleton in its sample. V gene TRBV7-9 combines with J gene TRBJ2-1; 12 positions agree with TRBD2. Germline CDR1 reads SEHNR; CDR2 reads FQNEAQ (reference sequence). J was trimmed by 6 bases and V by 5 bases; bases with no gene match: 8. The length of the CDR3 is 16 residues. In DNA form, the CDR3 reads TGTGCCAGCAGCCCTAGCGGGAGGGGGTCTATCAATGAGCAGTTCTTC. This gives the protein CASSPSGRGSINEQFF.

J is TRBJ2-1 and V is TRBV27; D not resolved. Per germline, CDR1 MNHEY and CDR2 SMNVEV (reference sequence). V lost 0 bases and J lost 6, with 6 bases in between. CDR3 length: 13 amino acids. The DNA for the CDR3 is TGTGCCAGCAGTTTATCTGGCGGCAATGAGCAGTTCTTC. Translated: CASSLSGGNEQFF.

This clone showed up just a few times. The DNA of the CDR3 is TGTGCCAGCAGCGCTGAGGCCAGGGGTAATGAAAAACTGTTTTTT. Its translation: CASSAEARGNEKLFF. The chain couples TRBV9 to TRBJ1-4; a weak D match, TRBD1 (6 bases). This CDR3 spans 15 amino acids. The V end was cut by 3 bases, the J end by 4 bases, with 13 bases between. In germline, CDR1 is SGDLS, CDR2 YYNGEE.

This clone occurred a few times. The J gene is TRBJ1-3, the V gene TRBV3-1 (or the pseudogene TRBV3-2); TRBD1 might be the D (5 bases). The V and J ends lost 4 bases and 2 bases respectively, with 18 bases between them. Germline V gene data show CDR1 as LGHDT and CDR2 as YNNKEL (reference sequence). The CDR3 runs to 17 residues. The CDR3 region has the DNA TGTGCCAGCAGCCTAAGACAGACGTTAAAAACTGGAAACACCATATATTTT. This translates into CASSLRQTLKTGNTIYF.

This clone was seen a few times. The rearrangement uses TRBV27 and TRBJ2-7; 9 nucleotides agree with TRBD1. V lost 3 bases to trimming and J lost 12 bases; unmatched junction nucleotides: 15. The CDR3 has 15 residues. CDR1 is MNHEY, CDR2 SMNVEV, per germline (reference sequence). The CDR3 nucleotides read TGTGCCAGCAGTTTTCAGGACAGGGGCAGTGCTAAGTTGTACTTC. As protein: CASSFQDRGSAKLYF.

For the CDR3, the DNA is TGTGCCAGTAGTCCCAGTACAGGGGCCACTGAAGCTTTCTTT. It translates to CASSPSTGATEAFF. The chain uses TRBV19 and TRBJ1-1; 7 bases map to TRBD1. This CDR3 has 14 amino acids. V trimming: 5 bases; J trimming: 4 bases; junction bases outside the gene matches: 7. The germline V gene has CDR1 LNHDA and CDR2 SQIVND (reference sequence).

About this clone itself: Relative to the germline gene, one junction end is altered; a read error may explain this. This chain joins TRBV19 and TRBJ2-7; TRBD2 matches 7 bases. Germline CDR1 is LNHDA and CDR2 is SQIVND (reference sequence). The CDR3 sequence is 13 residues long. For the CDR3, the DNA is TGCCCTGGGGGGGTGATAGCGGCCTACGAGCAGTACTTC. This sequence encodes CPGGVIAAYEQYF.

The chain uses TRBV7-2 and TRBJ1-6, with D possibly being TRBD1 (5 bases). Germline V CDR1 and CDR2: SGHTA, FQGNSA. The V end lost 8 bases, the J end lost 6 bases, and 11 bases lay between the germline ends. The CDR3 loop spans 13 amino acids. The DNA for the CDR3 is TGTGCCAGCCGCAGGGAGGGTAATTCACCCCTCCACTTT. This codes for CASRREGNSPLHF.

This clone was detected a few times. The chain is built from TRBV5-1 and TRBJ1-6; 9 bases are a match to TRBD1. Trimming took 4 bases from V and 10 from J; bases not matched to a gene: 6. This CDR3 spans 14 amino acids. Looked up from germline, CDR1 is SGHRS and CDR2 is YFSETQ. The CDR3 protein is CASSQDRGGSPLHF. CDR3 nucleotides: TGCGCCAGCAGCCAGGACAGGGGAGGGTCACCCCTCCACTTT.

The chain recombines TRBV25-1 with TRBJ2-2; the D gene is possibly TRBD1 (6 bases). Germline V CDR1 and CDR2: MGHDK, SYGVNS. Trimming removed 6 bases at V and 1 base at J, with 6 bases between. This CDR3 contains 13 residues. CDR3 DNA sequence: TGTGCCAGCAGGACAGGGAACACCGGGGAGCTGTTTTTT. It specifies CASRTGNTGELFF.

The CDR3 protein is CATSDTAFTDTQYF. The CDR3 DNA reads as TGTGCCACCAGTGACACAGCTTTCACAGATACGCAGTATTTT. The rearrangement uses TRBV24-1 and TRBJ2-3; D call uncertain. Germline-derived CDR1 and CDR2 are KGHDR and SFDVKD. V dropped 4 bases and J dropped 2 bases, with 9 bases sitting between them. This CDR3 has 14 residues.

V gene TRBV7-8 combines with J gene TRBJ1-2; TRBD1 aligns across 7 bases. Trimming at V came to 5 bases and at J to 8 bases, leaving 8 bases not matched to a gene. CDR3 length equals 13 residues. CDR1 and CDR2 from the germline V gene are SGHVS and FQNEAQ. The CDR3 loop is CASSPGTAWGYTF. The CDR3 DNA follows: TGTGCCAGCAGCCCTGGGACAGCGTGGGGCTACACCTTC. The variable domain in full, with the rest retrieved from reference TRBV7-8 and TRBJ1-2, is GAGVSQSPRYKVAKRGQDVALRCDPISGHVSLFWYQQALGQGPEFLTYFQNEAQLDKSGLPSDRFFAERPEGSVSTLKIQRTQQEDSAVYLCASSPGTAWGYTFGSGTRLTVV.

This clone was found a few times. The V gene is TRBV7-2, the J gene TRBJ1-5; D might be TRBD1 (5 bases). The germline V and J ends were trimmed by 2 bases and 5 bases, with 7 bases remaining between them. CDR3 length equals 13 residues. Germline loops: CDR1 SGHTA, CDR2 FQGNSA. CDR3: CASSLRGDQPQHF. CDR3 in DNA: TGTGCCAGCAGCTTACGGGGGGATCAGCCCCAGCATTTT.